This T cell receptor (beta chain) was documented in a study of cytomegalovirus exposure and HLA in healthy donors. Study-wide results and limits: A classifier reportedly called cytomegalovirus status with high sensitivity and specificity. In vitro, a few CMV-associated chains proved specific for CMV antigens. Presence/absence analyses supposed approximately even sequencing depth among donors.

The PCR was carried out with 60 Vbeta primers and 13 Jbeta primers. Produced via immunoSEQ multiplex PCR; TCRdb's table is partial and in-frame only. Found here are more than 140,000 clones, approximately 80% of them singletons; the top ten hold approximately 5.7%. The length of the CDR3 is 15 residues. The ends were cut back, 2 bases at V and 1 base at J, with 8 bases in the middle. Germline CDR1 MGHRA, CDR2 YSYEKL. Turning to this clone: The antigen remains unidentified.

The sequenced sample was PBMCs. The chain joins TRBV4-1 to TRBJ2-2; TRBD1 is a possible D gene (5 bases). This receptor was taken from a young man in good health and CMV-seropositive. The chain's CDR3 is CASSQSDRNTGELFF. CDR3 nucleotide sequence: TGCGCCAGCAGCCAATCCGACAGGAACACCGGGGAGCTGTTTTTT.